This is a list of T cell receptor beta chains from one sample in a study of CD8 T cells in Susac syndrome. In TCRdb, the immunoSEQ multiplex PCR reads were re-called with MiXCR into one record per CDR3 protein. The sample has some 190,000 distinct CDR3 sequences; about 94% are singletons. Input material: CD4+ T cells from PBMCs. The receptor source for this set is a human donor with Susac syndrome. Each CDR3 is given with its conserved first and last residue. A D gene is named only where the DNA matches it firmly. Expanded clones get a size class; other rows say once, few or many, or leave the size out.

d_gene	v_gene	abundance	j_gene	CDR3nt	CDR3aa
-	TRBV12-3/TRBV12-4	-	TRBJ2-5	TGTGCCAGCAGCCGACCCTCGGGCAGTGGGGAGACCCAGTACTTC	CASSRPSGSGETQYF
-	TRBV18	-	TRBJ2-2	TGTGCCAGCTCACCACCCTCTCGGGGGAACACCGGGGAGCTGTTTTTT	CASSPPSRGNTGELFF
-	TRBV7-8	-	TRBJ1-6	TGTGCCAGCAGGACGACAGGCGGACATTCACCCCTCCACTTT	CASRTTGGHSPLHF
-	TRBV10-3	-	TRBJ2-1	TGTGCCATCAGATCCTACAATGAGCAGTTCTTC	CAIRSYNEQFF
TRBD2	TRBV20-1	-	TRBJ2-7	TGCAGTGCTAGAGATTGGGGGGGGACCCGATACGAGTACTTC	CSARDWGGTRYEYF
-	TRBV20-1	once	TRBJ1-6	TGCAGTGGACAACAGGGTATTGATGATTCACCCCTCCACTTT	CSGQQGIDDSPLHF
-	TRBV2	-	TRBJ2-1	TGTGCCAGCAGTGAATTAGCTTACAATGAGCAGTTCTTC	CASSELAYNEQFF
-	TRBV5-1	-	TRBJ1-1	TGCGCCAGCAGCTTGGCCGTAAATATCGGCGGTGAAGCTTTCTTT	CASSLAVNIGGEAFF
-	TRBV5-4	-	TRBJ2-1	TGTGCCAGCAGCTCCCCGGGGGCCGATGAGCAGTTCTTC	CASSSPGADEQFF
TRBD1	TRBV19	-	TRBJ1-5	TGTGCCAGTAGGGACAGGGGGATCCTTAGCAATCAGCCCCAGCATTTT	CASRDRGILSNQPQHF
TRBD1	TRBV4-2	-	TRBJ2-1	TGTGCCAGCAGCCAAGGGACAGGGGCCTACAATGAGCAGTTCTTC	CASSQGTGAYNEQFF
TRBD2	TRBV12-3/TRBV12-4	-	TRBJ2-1	TGTGCCAGCAGTTTTTGGGGCCTAGCGGGGGGGCACTACAATGAGCAGTTCTTC	CASSFWGLAGGHYNEQFF
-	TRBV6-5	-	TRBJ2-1	TGTGCCAGCAGTGAAACTGGGATCTACAATGAGCAGTTCTTC	CASSETGIYNEQFF
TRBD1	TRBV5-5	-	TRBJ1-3	TGTGCCAGCAGCCCTAGGGGGCTAGGAAACACCATATATTTT	CASSPRGLGNTIYF
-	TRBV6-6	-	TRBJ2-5	TGTGCCAGCAGTGGGTGGGAGACCCAGTACTTC	CASSGWETQYF
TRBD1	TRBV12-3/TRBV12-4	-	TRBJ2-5	TGTGCCAGCAGTTTAGGGGACAGGGGGCTGGGAGAGACCCAGTACTTC	CASSLGDRGLGETQYF
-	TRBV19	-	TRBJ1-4	TGTGCCAGTAGTATCTCCGGGACACCAACTAATGAAAAACTGTTTTTT	CASSISGTPTNEKLFF
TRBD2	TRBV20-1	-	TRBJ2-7	TGCAGTGCTCAACTAGCGGGTGGGGCTTGGGAGCAGTACTTC	CSAQLAGGAWEQYF
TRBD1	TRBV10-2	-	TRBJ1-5	TGCGCCAGCAGTGAGCAGGGGGTCCCCCAGCATTTT	CASSEQGVPQHF
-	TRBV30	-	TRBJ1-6	TGTGCCTGGAGTGTAGGACAGAGCTCCTATAATTCACCCCTCCACTTT	CAWSVGQSSYNSPLHF
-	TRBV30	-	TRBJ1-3	TGTGCCTGGAGTATAGACACAAAGTCTCTCTCTGGAAACACCATATATTTT	CAWSIDTKSLSGNTIYF
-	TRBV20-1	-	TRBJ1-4	TGCAGTGGAGGCTCTAATGAAAAACTGTTTTTT	CSGGSNEKLFF
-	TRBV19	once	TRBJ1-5	TGTGCCAGTAGTATTGGAGGACATGGCGTGAGACAGCCCCAGCATTTT	CASSIGGHGVRQPQHF
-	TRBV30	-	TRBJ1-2	TGTGTGGTGGGTCAAAACTATGGCTACACCTTC	CVVGQNYGYTF
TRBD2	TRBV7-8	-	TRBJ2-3	TGTGCCAGCAGCCCGGGCTCGGCGGGGGGCACAGATACGCAGTATTTT	CASSPGSAGGTDTQYF
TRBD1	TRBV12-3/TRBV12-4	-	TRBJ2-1	TGTGCCAGCAGCGGGACAGGGCTTGGCTATGAGCAGTTCTTC	CASSGTGLGYEQFF
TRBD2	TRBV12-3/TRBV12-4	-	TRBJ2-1	TGTGCCAGCAGCCGGACTAGCGGGGGCCTCTCCTACAATGAGCAGTTCTTC	CASSRTSGGLSYNEQFF
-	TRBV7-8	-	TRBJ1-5	TGTGCCAGCAGCCCTAAGGCAGTTCAGCCCCAGCATTTT	CASSPKAVQPQHF
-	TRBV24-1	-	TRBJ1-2	TGTGCCACCAGTGAGGCCAGCAAATATGGCTACACCTTC	CATSEASKYGYTF
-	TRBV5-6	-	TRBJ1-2	TGTGCCAGCAGCTCGGGGGTTAAGGGAAGTGGCTACACCTTC	CASSSGVKGSGYTF
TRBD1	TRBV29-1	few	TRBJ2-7	TGCACCGCACAAGTGGGACAGGGGCCCTACGAGCAGTACTTC	CTAQVGQGPYEQYF
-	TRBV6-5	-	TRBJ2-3	TGTGCCAGCAGTCCCGGGCTTCTGGGGGATACGCAGTATTTT	CASSPGLLGDTQYF
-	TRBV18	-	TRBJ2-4	TGTGCCAGCTCACCCCTGGCGTCCGCCAAAAACATTCAGTACTTC	CASSPLASAKNIQYF
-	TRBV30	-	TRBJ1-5	TGTGCCTGGAGTAGAGGAGGGGGTTATAGCAATCAGCCCCAGCATTTT	CAWSRGGGYSNQPQHF
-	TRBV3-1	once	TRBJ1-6	TGTGCCAGCAGCCAGGGCTATAATTCACCCCTCCACTTT	CASSQGYNSPLHF
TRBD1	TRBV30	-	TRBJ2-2	TGTGCCTGGACCTCGGGACAGGGCTTACTCACCGGGGAGCTGTTTTTT	CAWTSGQGLLTGELFF